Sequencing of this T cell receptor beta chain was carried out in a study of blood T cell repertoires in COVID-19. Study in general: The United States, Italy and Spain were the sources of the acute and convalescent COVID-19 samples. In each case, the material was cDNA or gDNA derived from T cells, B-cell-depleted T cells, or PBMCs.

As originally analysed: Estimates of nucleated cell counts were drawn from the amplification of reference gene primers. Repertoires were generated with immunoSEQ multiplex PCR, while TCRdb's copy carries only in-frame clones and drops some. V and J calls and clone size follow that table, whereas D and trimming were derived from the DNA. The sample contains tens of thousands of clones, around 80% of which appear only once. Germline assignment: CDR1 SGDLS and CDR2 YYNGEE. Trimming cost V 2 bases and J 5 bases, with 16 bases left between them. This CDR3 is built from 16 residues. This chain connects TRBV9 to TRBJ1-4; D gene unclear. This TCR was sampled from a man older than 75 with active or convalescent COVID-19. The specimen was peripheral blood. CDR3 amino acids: CASSVSAEGRNEKLFF. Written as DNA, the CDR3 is TGTGCCAGCAGCGTCTCGGCAGAGGGTAGGAATGAAAAACTGTTTTTT.